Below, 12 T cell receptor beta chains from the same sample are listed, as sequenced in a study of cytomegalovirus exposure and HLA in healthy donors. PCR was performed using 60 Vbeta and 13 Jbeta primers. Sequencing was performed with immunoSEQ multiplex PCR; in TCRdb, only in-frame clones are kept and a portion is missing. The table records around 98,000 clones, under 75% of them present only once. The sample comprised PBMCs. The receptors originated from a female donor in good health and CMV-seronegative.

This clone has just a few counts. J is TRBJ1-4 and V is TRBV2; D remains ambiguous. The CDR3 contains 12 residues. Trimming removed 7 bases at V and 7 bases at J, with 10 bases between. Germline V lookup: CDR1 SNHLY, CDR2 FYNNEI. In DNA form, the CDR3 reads TGTGCCAGCAACCCGGACTCTGAAAAACTGTTTTTT. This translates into CASNPDSEKLFF.

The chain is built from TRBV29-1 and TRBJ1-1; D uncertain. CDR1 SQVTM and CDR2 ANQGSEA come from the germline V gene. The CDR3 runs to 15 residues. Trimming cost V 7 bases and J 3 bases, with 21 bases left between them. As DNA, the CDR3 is TGCAGCGGCCTCCCGAACCTACTGACTGACACTGAAGCTTTCTTT. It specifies CSGLPNLLTDTEAFF.

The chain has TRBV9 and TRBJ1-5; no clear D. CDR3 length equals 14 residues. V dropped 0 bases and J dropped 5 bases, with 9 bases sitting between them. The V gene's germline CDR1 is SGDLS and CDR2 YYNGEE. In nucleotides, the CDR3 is TGTGCCAGCAGCGTAGGACCGCAGGATCAGCCCCAGCATTTT. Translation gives CASSVGPQDQPQHF.

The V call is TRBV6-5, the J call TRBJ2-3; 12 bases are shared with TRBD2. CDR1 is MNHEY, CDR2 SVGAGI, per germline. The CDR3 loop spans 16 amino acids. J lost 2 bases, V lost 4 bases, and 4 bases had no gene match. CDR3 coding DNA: TGTGCCAGCAGTTCTCGGACTAGCGGGACCACAGATACGCAGTATTTT. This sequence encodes CASSSRTSGTTDTQYF.

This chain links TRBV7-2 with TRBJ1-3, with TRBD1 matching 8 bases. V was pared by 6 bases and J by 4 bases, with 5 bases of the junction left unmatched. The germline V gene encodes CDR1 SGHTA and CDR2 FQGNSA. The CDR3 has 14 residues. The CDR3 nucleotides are TGTGCCAGCAGGACAGGGGTAGGAGGAAACACCATATATTTT. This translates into CASRTGVGGNTIYF.

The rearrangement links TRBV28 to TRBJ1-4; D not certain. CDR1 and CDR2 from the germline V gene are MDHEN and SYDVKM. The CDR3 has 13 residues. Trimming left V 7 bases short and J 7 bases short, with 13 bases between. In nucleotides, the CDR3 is TGTGCCAGCAAGCCCGCTCCTAGTGAAAAACTGTTTTTT. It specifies CASKPAPSEKLFF.

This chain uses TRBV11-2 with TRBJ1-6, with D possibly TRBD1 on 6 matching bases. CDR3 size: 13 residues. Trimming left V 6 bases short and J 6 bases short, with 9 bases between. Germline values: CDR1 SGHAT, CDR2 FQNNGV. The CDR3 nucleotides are TGTGCCAGCAGTGGACAGACTAATTCACCCCTCCACTTT. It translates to CASSGQTNSPLHF. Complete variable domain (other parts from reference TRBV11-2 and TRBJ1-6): EAGVAQSPRYKIIEKRQSVAFWCNPISGHATLYWYQQILGQGPKLLIQFQNNGVVDDSQLPKDRFSAERLKGVDSTLKIQPAKLEDSAVYLCASSGQTNSPLHFGNGTRLTVT.

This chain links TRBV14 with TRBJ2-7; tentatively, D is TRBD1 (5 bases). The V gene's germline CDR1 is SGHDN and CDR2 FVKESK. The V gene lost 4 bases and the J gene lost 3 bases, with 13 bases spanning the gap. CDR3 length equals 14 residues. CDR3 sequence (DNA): TGTGCCAGCAGCCCTACGGACATCCACTACGAGCAGTACTTC. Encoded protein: CASSPTDIHYEQYF.

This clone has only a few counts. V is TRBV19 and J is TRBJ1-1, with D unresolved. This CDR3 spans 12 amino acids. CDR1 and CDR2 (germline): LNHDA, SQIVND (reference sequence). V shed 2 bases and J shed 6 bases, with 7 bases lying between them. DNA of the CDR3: TGTGCCAGTAGTATAATCCCATCTGAAGCTTTCTTT. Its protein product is CASSIIPSEAFF.

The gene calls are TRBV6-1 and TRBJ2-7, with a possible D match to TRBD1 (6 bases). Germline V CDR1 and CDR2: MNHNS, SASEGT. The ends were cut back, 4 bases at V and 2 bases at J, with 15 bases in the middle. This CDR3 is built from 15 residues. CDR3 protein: CASSVPGANPYEQYF. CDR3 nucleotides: TGTGCCAGCAGTGTGCCAGGGGCGAACCCCTACGAGCAGTACTTC.

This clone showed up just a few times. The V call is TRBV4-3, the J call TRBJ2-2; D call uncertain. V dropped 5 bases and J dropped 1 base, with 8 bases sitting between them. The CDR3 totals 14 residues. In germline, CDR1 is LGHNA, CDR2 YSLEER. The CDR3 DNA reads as TGCGCCAGCAGCAGTCGGTGGAACACCGGGGAGCTGTTTTTT. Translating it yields CASSSRWNTGELFF.

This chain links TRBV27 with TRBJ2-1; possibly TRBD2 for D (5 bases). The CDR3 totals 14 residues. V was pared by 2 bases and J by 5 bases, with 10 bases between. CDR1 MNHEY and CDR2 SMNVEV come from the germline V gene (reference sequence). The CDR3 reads CASSLGGPHNEQFF. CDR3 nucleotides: TGTGCCAGCAGTTTAGGAGGACCCCACAATGAGCAGTTCTTC.